Sequencing of this TCR beta chain was carried out in a study of CD8 T cells in Susac syndrome. Findings of the study overall: Where Susac syndrome CD4+ T cell repertoires were concerned, no clonal expansion was evident.

The study sequenced TCR beta in blood CD8+ and CD4+ T cells. Each Susac syndrome patient had definite or probable disease by recently defined criteria. On this clonotype: The antigen is not known.

Reverse transcription of about 0.45 to 1 ug RNA used random hexamers. TCRdb re-called the immunoSEQ multiplex PCR reads with MiXCR, one entry per CDR3 protein. The sample shows 240,000 or so distinct CDR3 sequences, 95% to 97% of them seen only once. Germline values: CDR1 SGHTA, CDR2 FQGTGA. CDR3 size: 13 residues. Trimming took 5 bases from V and 5 from J, leaving 10 bases between them. This sequence originates from a human donor with Susac syndrome. The sample comprised CD4+ T cells from PBMCs. The chain links TRBV7-3 to TRBJ2-1; D might be TRBD2 (6 bases). The CDR3 region is CASSASADNEQFF. DNA for the CDR3: TGTGCCAGCAGCGCTAGCGCAGACAATGAGCAGTTCTTC.